This TCR beta chain was obtained from a study of cytomegalovirus exposure and HLA in healthy donors. The germline V gene encodes CDR1 MGHRA and CDR2 YSYEKL. The CDR3 has 16 amino acids. V was pared by 3 bases and J by 0 bases, with 12 bases between. Both 60 Vbeta primers and 13 Jbeta primers went into the PCR. Some clones are missing from TCRdb's copy, which holds only in-frame ones; the method was immunoSEQ multiplex PCR. The data contain under 150,000 clones, 80% of them singletons. Specimen: PBMCs. The chain employs TRBV4-1 and TRBJ2-1; D is unresolved. The TCR originated in a man aged 50 or older in good health and CMV-seronegative. The CDR3 DNA sequence: TGCGCCAGCAGCCACGTGAACAGTAACTCCTACAATGAGCAGTTCTTC. Its protein product is CASSHVNSNSYNEQFF.